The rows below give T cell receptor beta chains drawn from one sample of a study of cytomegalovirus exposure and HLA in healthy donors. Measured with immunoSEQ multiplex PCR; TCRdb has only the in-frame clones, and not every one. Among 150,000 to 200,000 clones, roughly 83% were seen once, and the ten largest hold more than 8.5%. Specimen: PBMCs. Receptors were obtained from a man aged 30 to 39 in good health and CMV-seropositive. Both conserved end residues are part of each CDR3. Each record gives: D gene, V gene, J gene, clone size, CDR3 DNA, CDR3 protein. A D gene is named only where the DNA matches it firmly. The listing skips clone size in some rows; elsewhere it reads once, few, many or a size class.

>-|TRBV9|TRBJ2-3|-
TGTGCCAGCAGCGTAGTGGAGGGGTCTTACACAGATACGCAGTATTTT
CASSVVEGSYTDTQYF
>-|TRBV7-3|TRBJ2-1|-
TGTGCCAGCAGACCATCTCCTAGCCCCGGCTCCTACAATGAGCAGTTCTTC
CASRPSPSPGSYNEQFF
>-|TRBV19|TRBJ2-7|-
TGTGCCAGTAGTATCGGGGTCGAGCAGTACTTC
CASSIGVEQYF
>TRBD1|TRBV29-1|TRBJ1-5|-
TGCAGCGTTAAGACAGGGGGCAATCAGCCCCAGCATTTT
CSVKTGGNQPQHF
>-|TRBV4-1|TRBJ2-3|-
TGCGCCAGCAGCCAAGTAGTTCAGGGCCATCCCCCAGATACGCAGTATTTT
CASSQVVQGHPPDTQYF
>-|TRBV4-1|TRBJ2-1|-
TGCGCCAGCAGCCGGGGAGAATACTCCTACAATGAGCAGTTCTTC
CASSRGEYSYNEQFF
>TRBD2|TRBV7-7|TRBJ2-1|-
TGTGCTAGCAGCTTAGCGGGAGGGGGTGAGCAGTTCTTC
CASSLAGGGEQFF
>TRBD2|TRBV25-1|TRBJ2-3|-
TGTGCCAGCAGTGAAAAACTAGCGGGAAGGGCAGATACGCAGTATTTT
CASSEKLAGRADTQYF
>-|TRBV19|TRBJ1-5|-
TGTGCCAGTAGTACAGGGGCACATCAGCCCCAGCATTTT
CASSTGAHQPQHF
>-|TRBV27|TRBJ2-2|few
TGTGCCAGCAGTTTAGGGGGGTCCGGGGAGCTGTTTTTT
CASSLGGSGELFF
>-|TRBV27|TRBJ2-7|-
TGTGCCAGCACCCGAAGGGGCGTGGGCACCTACGAGCAGTACTTC
CASTRRGVGTYEQYF
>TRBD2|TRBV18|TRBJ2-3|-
TGTGCCAGCTCATATCGCGGTAGCGGGGGCCCCACAGATACGCAGTATTTT
CASSYRGSGGPTDTQYF
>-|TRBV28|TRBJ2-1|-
TGTGCCACCTATGCTGGCGGGGGCGGGATTGAGCAGTTCTTC
CATYAGGGGIEQFF
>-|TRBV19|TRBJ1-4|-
TGTGCCAGTAGGGGTGGACAGAACAATGAAAAACTGTTTTTT
CASRGGQNNEKLFF
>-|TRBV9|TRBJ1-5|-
TGTGCCAGCAGCGTCTCGAGCAATCAGCCCCAGCATTTT
CASSVSSNQPQHF
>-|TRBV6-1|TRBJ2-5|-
TGTGCCAGCAGGGCCTGGGCTGAGGGAGAGACCCAGTACTTC
CASRAWAEGETQYF
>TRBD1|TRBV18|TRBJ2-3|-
TGTGCCAGCTCGACAGGGGGCACAGATACGCAGTATTTT
CASSTGGTDTQYF
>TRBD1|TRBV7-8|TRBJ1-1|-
TGTGCCAGCAGCTTTAGGGGACAGGGGTTCACTGAAGCTTTCTTT
CASSFRGQGFTEAFF
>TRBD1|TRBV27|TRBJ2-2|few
TGTGCCAGCAGTTTACGACAGGGAGCCGGGGAGCTGTTTTTT
CASSLRQGAGELFF
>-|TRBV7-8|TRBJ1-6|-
TGTGCCAGCAGCTTAGGATCGAGGGCAGAATGGTCACCCCTCCACTTT
CASSLGSRAEWSPLHF
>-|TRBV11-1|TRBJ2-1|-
TGTGCCAGCAGCCGAGGAGGGAATGAGCAGTTCTTC
CASSRGGNEQFF
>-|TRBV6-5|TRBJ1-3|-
TGTGCCAGCAGTGTCAACAGGGTTTCTGGAAACACCATATATTTT
CASSVNRVSGNTIYF
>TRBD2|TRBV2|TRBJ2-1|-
TGTGCCACCGTTCGGACTAGCGGGAGCCATGAGCAGTTCTTC
CATVRTSGSHEQFF
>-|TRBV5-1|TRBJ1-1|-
TGCGCCAGCAGCGCGGAGGAGTCGTACACTGAAGCTTTCTTT
CASSAEESYTEAFF
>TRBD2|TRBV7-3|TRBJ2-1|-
TGTGCCAGCAGCAAAATTAGCGGGGTATTGGACAATGAGCAGTTCTTC
CASSKISGVLDNEQFF
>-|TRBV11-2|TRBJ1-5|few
TGTGCCAGCAGCTTAGGCAGGAATCAGCCCCAGCATTTT
CASSLGRNQPQHF
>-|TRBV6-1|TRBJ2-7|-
TGTGCCAGCAGTGAAGTGGTAGGCCGACTAACCTACGAGCAGTACTTC
CASSEVVGRLTYEQYF
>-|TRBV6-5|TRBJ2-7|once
TGTGCCAGCAACACGGATGAGGGTCGGAACGAGCAGTACTTC
CASNTDEGRNEQYF
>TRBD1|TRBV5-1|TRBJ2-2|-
TGCGCCAGCAGCTCCCTAGGGCAGGGGGAAGACGGGGAGCTGTTTTTT
CASSSLGQGEDGELFF
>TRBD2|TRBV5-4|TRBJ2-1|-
TGTGCCAGCAGCTTGTCTAGCGGGCTACTGGGCTACAATGAGCAGTTCTTC
CASSLSSGLLGYNEQFF
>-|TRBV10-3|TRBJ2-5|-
TGTGCCATCAGTCCACTAGCCGAGGAGACCCAGTACTTC
CAISPLAEETQYF
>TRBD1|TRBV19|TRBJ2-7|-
TGTGCCAGTAGTCCGCTGTGGGACAGACCCTACGAGCAGTACTTC
CASSPLWDRPYEQYF
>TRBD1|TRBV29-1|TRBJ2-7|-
TGCAGCGTTGTAGGGACAGGGCCCTACGAGCAGTACTTC
CSVVGTGPYEQYF
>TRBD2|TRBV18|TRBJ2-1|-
TGTGCCAGCTCACCAGCGGGAGTTGGAAGTGAGCAGTTCTTC
CASSPAGVGSEQFF
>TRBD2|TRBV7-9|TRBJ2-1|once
TGTGCCAGCAGCTCCTTACCTAGCGGGATCTACAATGAGCAGTTCTTC
CASSSLPSGIYNEQFF
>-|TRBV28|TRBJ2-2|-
TGTGCCAGCAGCACGGACAGAGACACCGGGGAGCTGTTTTTT
CASSTDRDTGELFF
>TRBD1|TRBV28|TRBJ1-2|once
TGTGCCAGCAGTTTATTCCGGACAGGCTCTAACTATGGCTACACCTTC
CASSLFRTGSNYGYTF
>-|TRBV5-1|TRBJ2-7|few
TGCGCCAGCAGCTTGGCCGCAGGGTACGAGCAGTACTTC
CASSLAAGYEQYF
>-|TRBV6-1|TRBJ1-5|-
TGTGCCAGCAGTGCGGCAGGGGTGAATCAGCCCCAGCATTTT
CASSAAGVNQPQHF
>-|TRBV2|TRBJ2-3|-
TGTGCCAGCAGTGATGGAAGCGGGGATACGCAGTATTTT
CASSDGSGDTQYF
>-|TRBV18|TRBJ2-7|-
TGTGCCAGCTCAGGGGGGACGGATAGCTCCTACGAGCAGTACTTC
CASSGGTDSSYEQYF
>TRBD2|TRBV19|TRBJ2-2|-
TGTGCCAGTAGTACTCCACGGGGGGGGAACACCGGGGAGCTGTTTTTT
CASSTPRGGNTGELFF
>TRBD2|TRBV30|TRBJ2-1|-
TGTGCCTGGAGTGTATATAGCGGGGCCAACTCATACGGTGAGCAGTTCTTC
CAWSVYSGANSYGEQFF
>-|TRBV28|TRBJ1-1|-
TGTGCCAGCAGTCCCCTAGAATTTGAAGCTTTCTTT
CASSPLEFEAFF
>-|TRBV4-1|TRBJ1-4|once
TGCGCCAGCAGCCAAGTGACAGCGAATGAAAAACTGTTTTTT
CASSQVTANEKLFF
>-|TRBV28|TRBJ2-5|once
TGTGCCAGCAGTTTTCTCCTAGCGTCGCGAGAGACCCAGTACTTC
CASSFLLASRETQYF
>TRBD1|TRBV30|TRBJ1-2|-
TGTGCCTGGGAGGGACAGCGGAACTTCTATGGCTACACCTTC
CAWEGQRNFYGYTF
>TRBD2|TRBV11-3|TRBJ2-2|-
TGTGCCAGCAGCTTAGATCTGCCCACTAGCGGGGCAAACACCGGGGAGCTGTTTTTT
CASSLDLPTSGANTGELFF
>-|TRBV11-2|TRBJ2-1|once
TGTGCCAGCAGCTTAGAGCCTAGCTCCTACAATGAGCAGTTCTTC
CASSLEPSSYNEQFF
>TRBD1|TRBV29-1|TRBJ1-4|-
TGCAGCGTCGAACTTGGACAGGCGCTAAAAGGGCTGTTTTTT
CSVELGQALKGLFF
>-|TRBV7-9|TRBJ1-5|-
TGTGCCAGCAGCCCCCCGGGAGTTAGCAATCAGCCCCAGCATTTT
CASSPPGVSNQPQHF
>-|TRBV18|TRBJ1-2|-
TGTGCCAGCTCCGGGGATACTCTCGGGGGCTACACCTTC
CASSGDTLGGYTF
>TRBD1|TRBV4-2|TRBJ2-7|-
TGTGCCAGCAGCCAGGCGGGGACAGGGACCTACGAGCAGTACTTC
CASSQAGTGTYEQYF
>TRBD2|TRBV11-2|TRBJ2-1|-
TGTGCCAGCAGCTACCTTCGAGCGGGAGAATACAATGAGCAGTTCTTC
CASSYLRAGEYNEQFF
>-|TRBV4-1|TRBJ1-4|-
TGCGCCAGCAGCCAAGATCGGAGAATCGCAACTAATGAAAAACTGTTTTTT
CASSQDRRIATNEKLFF